The sequence of this T cell receptor beta chain was determined in a study of identical twins. With no exceptions, donors were healthy Caucasians. Study-wide results and caveats: Those out-of-frame alpha sequences shared by twins showed an excess of low generation probability. Without tracking the same donors, conclusions rested on cross-sectional statistical analysis.

Unmatched junction bases numbered 17, after V lost 7 bases and J lost 5 bases. The CDR3 runs 16 residues. Germline assignment: CDR1 SGHRS and CDR2 YFSETQ. It was template switching that added a universal primer site, and there were unique molecular identifiers on the cDNA. TCRdb used MiXCR to reprocess the 5' RACE reads, holding one entry per CDR3 protein. Of approximately 530,000 distinct CDR3 sequences in the sample, 20% to 25% were seen once. This clonotype was seen only a few times. Its antigen remains unidentified. The sample also formed part of further work on yellow fever vaccine responses in identical twins.

The V call is TRBV5-1, the J call TRBJ2-7, with TRBD1 matching 8 bases. The sequencing input was CD4+ T cells sorted from blood. This TCR was recovered from a woman between 18 and 29 years old in good health. Here the CDR3 reads CASSTGGTGSMNEQYF. In nucleotides, the CDR3 is TGCGCCAGCTCCACCGGAGGGACAGGTAGTATGAACGAGCAGTACTTC.